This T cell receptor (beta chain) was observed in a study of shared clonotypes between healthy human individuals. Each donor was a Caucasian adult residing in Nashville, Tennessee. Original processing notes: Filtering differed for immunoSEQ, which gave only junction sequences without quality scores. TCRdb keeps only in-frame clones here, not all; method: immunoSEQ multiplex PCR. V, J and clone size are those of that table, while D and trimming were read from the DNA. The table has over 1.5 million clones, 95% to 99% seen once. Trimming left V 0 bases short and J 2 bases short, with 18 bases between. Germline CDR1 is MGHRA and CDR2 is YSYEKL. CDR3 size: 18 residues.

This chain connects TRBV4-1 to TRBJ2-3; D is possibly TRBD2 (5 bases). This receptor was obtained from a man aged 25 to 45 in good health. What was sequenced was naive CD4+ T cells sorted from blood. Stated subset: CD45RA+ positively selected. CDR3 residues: CASSQDGSSGRYTDTQYF. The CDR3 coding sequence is TGCGCCAGCAGCCAAGATGGGTCATCGGGGAGATACACAGATACGCAGTATTTT.